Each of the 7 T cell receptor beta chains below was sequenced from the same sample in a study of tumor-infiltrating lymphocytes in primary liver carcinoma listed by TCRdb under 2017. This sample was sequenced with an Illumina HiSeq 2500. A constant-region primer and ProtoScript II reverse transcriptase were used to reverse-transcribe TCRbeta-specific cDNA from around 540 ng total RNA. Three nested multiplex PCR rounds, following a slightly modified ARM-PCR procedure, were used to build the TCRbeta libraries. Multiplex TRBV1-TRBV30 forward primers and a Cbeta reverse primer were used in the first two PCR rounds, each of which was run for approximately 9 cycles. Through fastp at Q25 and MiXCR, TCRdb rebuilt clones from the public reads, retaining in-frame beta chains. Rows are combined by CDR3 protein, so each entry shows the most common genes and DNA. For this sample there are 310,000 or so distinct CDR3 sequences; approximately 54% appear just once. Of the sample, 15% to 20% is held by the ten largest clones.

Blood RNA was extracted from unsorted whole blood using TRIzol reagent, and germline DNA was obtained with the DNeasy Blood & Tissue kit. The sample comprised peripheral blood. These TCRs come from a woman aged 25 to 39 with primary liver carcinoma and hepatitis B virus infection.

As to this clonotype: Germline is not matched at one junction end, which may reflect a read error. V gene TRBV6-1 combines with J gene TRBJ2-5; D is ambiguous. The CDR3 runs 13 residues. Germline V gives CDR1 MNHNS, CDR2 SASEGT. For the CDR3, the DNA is TGTGTCAGCGTGGAAGTTTTCAGAGAGACCCAGTACTTC. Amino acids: CVSVEVFRETQYF.

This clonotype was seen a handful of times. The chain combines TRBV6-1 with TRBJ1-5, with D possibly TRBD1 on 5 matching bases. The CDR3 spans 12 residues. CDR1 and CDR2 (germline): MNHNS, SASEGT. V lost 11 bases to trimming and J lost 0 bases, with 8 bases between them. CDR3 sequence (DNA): TGTGCCCTAGGGGATAGCAATCAGCCCCAGCATTTT. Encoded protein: CALGDSNQPQHF.

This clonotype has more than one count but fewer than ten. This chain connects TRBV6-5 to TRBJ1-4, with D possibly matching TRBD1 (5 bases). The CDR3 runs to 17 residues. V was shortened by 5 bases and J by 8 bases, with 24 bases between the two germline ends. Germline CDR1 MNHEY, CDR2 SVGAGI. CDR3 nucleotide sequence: TGTGCCAGCAGTCGACAGTGGATCCCTCCTTTTGCGGAAAAACTGTTTTTT. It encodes CASSRQWIPPFAEKLFF.

The CDR3 nucleotides are TGTGCCAGCAACTTTTTCGGCAGATCCTACGAGCAGTACTTC. Its protein product is CASNFFGRSYEQYF. The chain combines TRBV11-2 with TRBJ2-7; D call uncertain. V was cut by 7 bases and J by 1 base, with 14 bases left in between. The CDR3 spans 14 residues. Germline V gene data show CDR1 as SGHAT and CDR2 as FQNNGV.

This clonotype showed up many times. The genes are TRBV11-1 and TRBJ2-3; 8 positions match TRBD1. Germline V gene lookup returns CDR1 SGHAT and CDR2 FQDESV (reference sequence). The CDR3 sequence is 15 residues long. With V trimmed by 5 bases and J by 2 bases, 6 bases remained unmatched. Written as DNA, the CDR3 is TGTGCCAGCAGCCGAGGACAGGGACACACAGATACGCAGTATTTT. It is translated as CASSRGQGHTDTQYF.

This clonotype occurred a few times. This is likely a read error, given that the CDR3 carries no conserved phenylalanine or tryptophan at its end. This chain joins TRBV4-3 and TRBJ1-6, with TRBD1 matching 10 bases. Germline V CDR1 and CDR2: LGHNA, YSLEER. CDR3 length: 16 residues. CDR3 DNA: TGCGCCAGCAGCTCCTGGGACAGGGGAAGGAATTCACTCCTCCACTCT. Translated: CASSSWDRGRNSLLHS.

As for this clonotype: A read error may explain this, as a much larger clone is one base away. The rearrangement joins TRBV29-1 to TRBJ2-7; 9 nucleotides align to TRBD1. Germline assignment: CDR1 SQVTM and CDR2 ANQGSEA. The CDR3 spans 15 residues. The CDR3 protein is CSVELGQGTSYKQYF. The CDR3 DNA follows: TGCAGCGTTGAATTAGGACAGGGGACCTCCTACAAGCAGTACTTC.